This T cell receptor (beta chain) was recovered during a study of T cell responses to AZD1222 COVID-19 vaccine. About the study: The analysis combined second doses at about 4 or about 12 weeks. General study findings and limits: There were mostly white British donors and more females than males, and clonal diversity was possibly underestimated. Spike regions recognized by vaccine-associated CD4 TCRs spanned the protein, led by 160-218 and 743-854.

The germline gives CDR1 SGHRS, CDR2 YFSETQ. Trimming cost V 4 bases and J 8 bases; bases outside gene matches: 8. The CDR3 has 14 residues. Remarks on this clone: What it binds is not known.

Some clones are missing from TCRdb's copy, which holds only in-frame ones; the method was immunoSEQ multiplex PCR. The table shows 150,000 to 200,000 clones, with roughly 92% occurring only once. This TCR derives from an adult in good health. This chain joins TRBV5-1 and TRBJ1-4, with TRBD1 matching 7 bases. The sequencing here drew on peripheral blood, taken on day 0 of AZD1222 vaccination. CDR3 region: CASSPGQPREKLFF. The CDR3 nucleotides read TGCGCCAGCAGCCCGGGACAGCCGAGGGAAAAACTGTTTTTT.